The 28 T cell receptor beta chains given below trace back to one sample, sequenced in a study of blood T cell repertoires in COVID-19. Profiling relied on immunoSEQ multiplex PCR, and the TCRdb table lists in-frame clones only, not all of them. The repertoire consists of 160,000 or so clones, with 87% occurring once and the leading ten covering about 1.4%. The sample taken for sequencing was peripheral blood. All receptors come from a woman in her forties or fifties with acute or convalescent COVID-19.

The rearrangement joins TRBV19 to TRBJ1-2, with D maybe TRBD1 (5 bases). Germline assignment: CDR1 LNHDA and CDR2 SQIVND (reference sequence). CDR3 length equals 15 residues. V lost 6 bases to trimming and J lost 3 bases, with 17 bases between them. CDR3 sequence reads: CASSSQGGPDYGYTF. DNA of the CDR3: TGTGCCAGTAGCTCCCAGGGAGGCCCTGACTATGGCTACACCTTC.

The gene calls are TRBV15 and TRBJ1-4; maybe TRBD1 (5 bases). The CDR3 contains 15 residues. Trimming stripped 2 bases from V and 5 bases from J, with 12 bases between. The germline V gene has CDR1 LNHNV and CDR2 YYDKDF (reference sequence). CDR3: CATSRYSGLNEKLFF. CDR3 sequence (DNA): TGTGCCACCAGCAGATATTCAGGGTTAAATGAAAAACTGTTTTTT.

The rearrangement uses TRBV6-5 and TRBJ2-5; D is uncertain. This CDR3 region has 12 residues. CDR1 is MNHEY and CDR2 is SVGAGI in the germline V gene. Trimming stripped 7 bases from V and 7 bases from J, with 13 bases between. CDR3 sequence: CASKDILGTQYF. The CDR3 DNA reads as TGTGCCAGCAAAGACATTCTGGGGACCCAGTACTTC.

This chain links TRBV7-8 with TRBJ2-1, with 7 positions matching TRBD2. Per germline, CDR1 SGHVS and CDR2 FQNEAQ. The CDR3 spans 20 residues. Unmatched junction bases numbered 14, after V lost 0 bases and J lost 0 bases. This CDR3 reads CASSLARTGGQMGSYNEQFF. In DNA form, the CDR3 reads TGTGCCAGCAGCTTAGCGCGAACGGGGGGTCAAATGGGCTCCTACAATGAGCAGTTCTTC. The entire variable domain, with the rest obtained from reference TRBV7-8 and TRBJ2-1, is as follows: GAGVSQSPRYKVAKRGQDVALRCDPISGHVSLFWYQQALGQGPEFLTYFQNEAQLDKSGLPSDRFFAERPEGSVSTLKIQRTQQEDSAVYLCASSLARTGGQMGSYNEQFFGPGTRLTVL.

The chain joins TRBV5-1 to TRBJ2-7, with 9 nucleotides matching TRBD1. The germline V gene has CDR1 SGHRS and CDR2 YFSETQ. Trimming cost V 0 bases and J 3 bases; bases outside gene matches: 7. CDR3 length: 16 residues. The CDR3 DNA follows: TGCGCCAGCAGCTTGGTCCCGGGACAGGGACACTACGAGCAGTACTTC. Amino acid sequence: CASSLVPGQGHYEQYF.

This clone has ten or more counts. V and J are TRBV11-2 and TRBJ1-6, with 8 nucleotides matching TRBD1. Germline CDR1 SGHAT, CDR2 FQNNGV. CDR3 length: 18 residues. J gave up 0 bases and V 6 bases, and 10 bases lay outside the gene matches. CDR3 loop: CASSPRPGGSSYNSPLHF. CDR3 coding DNA: TGTGCCAGCAGTCCACGACCAGGGGGCAGCTCCTATAATTCACCCCTCCACTTT.

The rearrangement uses TRBV5-8 and TRBJ1-2; possible D gene TRBD1, 5 bases. There are 13 residues in the CDR3. The germline V gene has CDR1 SGHTS and CDR2 YDEGEE. V lost 3 bases, J lost 4 bases, and 10 bases lay in between. The CDR3 DNA sequence: TGTGCCAGCAGCTGGGGGGAGAGCTATGGCTACACCTTC. Amino acid sequence: CASSWGESYGYTF.

This chain links TRBV30 with TRBJ1-6; possibly TRBD1 for D (5 bases). Germline V CDR1 and CDR2: GTSNPN, SVGIG (reference sequence). This CDR3 has 14 amino acids. V was clipped by 2 bases and J by 13 bases, with 18 bases between them. This CDR3 reads CAWSISRVEGPLHF. The CDR3 nucleotides are TGTGCCTGGAGTATTTCCAGGGTGGAGGGGCCCCTCCACTTT.

The rearrangement joins TRBV7-8 to TRBJ1-4; D is perhaps TRBD1 (6 bases). The CDR3 covers 15 residues. Germline V gene lookup returns CDR1 SGHVS and CDR2 FQNEAQ. V was clipped by 6 bases and J by 2 bases, with 13 bases between them. The CDR3 DNA follows: TGTGCCAGCAGATTGACAGGTGCGACTAATGAAAAACTGTTTTTT. It codes for CASRLTGATNEKLFF.

The chain carries TRBV10-2 and TRBJ2-2; the match to TRBD1 covers 10 bases. CDR1 WSHSY and CDR2 SAAADI come from the germline V gene. V trimming: 6 bases; J trimming: 9 bases; junction bases outside the gene matches: 16. This CDR3 comprises 17 residues. The CDR3 DNA reads as TGCGCCAGCAGCAGCCGGACAGGGGGACGCCTCCTCCGGGAGCTGTTTTTT. Translated: CASSSRTGGRLLRELFF.

The chain employs TRBV10-1 and TRBJ2-4; 9 positions match TRBD1. CDR1 and CDR2 (germline): WNHNN, SYGVQD (reference sequence). The junction had 5 bases not matched to a gene; V was cut back by 5 bases and J by 6 bases. The length of the CDR3 is 14 residues. The chain's CDR3 is CASSPGQGANIQYF. The CDR3, as DNA: TGCGCCAGCAGTCCGGGACAGGGCGCAAACATTCAGTACTTC.

The J gene is TRBJ2-7, the V gene TRBV7-2, with D maybe TRBD2 (6 bases). Germline V CDR1 and CDR2: SGHTA, FQGNSA. CDR3 length equals 15 residues. V was trimmed by 6 bases and J by 2 bases, leaving 17 bases between them. The CDR3 bases are TGTGCCAGCAGTCCTGGACTATCCGTAACCTACGAGCAGTACTTC. Amino acids: CASSPGLSVTYEQYF.

This chain links TRBV5-4 with TRBJ2-1; 8 nucleotides line up with TRBD2. The CDR3 totals 15 residues. Per the germline V gene, CDR1 is SGHNT and CDR2 is YYREEE (reference sequence). V was clipped by 0 bases and J by 9 bases; unmatched bases: 8. The CDR3 is CASSLAAGGDGEQFF. The DNA of the CDR3 is TGTGCCAGCAGCTTGGCCGCCGGGGGGGACGGTGAGCAGTTCTTC.

The V gene is TRBV7-2, the J gene TRBJ2-5; D not resolved. Trimming pared 0 bases from V and 3 bases from J, leaving 5 bases between. The CDR3 has 13 residues. Looked up from germline, CDR1 is SGHTA and CDR2 is FQGNSA. CDR3 DNA sequence: TGTGCCAGCAGCTTAGCGAACAAAGAGACCCAGTACTTC. Its translation: CASSLANKETQYF.

The chain joins TRBV6-6 to TRBJ2-7, with 7 bases fitting TRBD1. The CDR3 extends over 14 amino acids. CDR1 and CDR2 (germline): MNHNY, SVGAGI (reference sequence). J gave up 1 base and V 5 bases, and 5 bases lay outside the gene matches. CDR3 coding DNA: TGTGCCAGCAGTGCAGCCAGGGGGTCCTACGAGCAGTACTTC. As protein: CASSAARGSYEQYF.

The chain uses TRBV7-9 and TRBJ1-2; a weak D match, TRBD1 (5 bases). The CDR3 length is 15 residues. Germline CDR1 is SEHNR and CDR2 is FQNEAQ (reference sequence). V lost 1 base, J lost 6 bases, and 15 bases lay in between. The CDR3 DNA reads as TGTGCCAGCAGCTTAGGTCGGGCAGGGCTCGATGGCTACACCTTC. Amino acid sequence: CASSLGRAGLDGYTF.

This chain uses TRBV7-2 with TRBJ1-4; 8 bases line up with TRBD1. The CDR3 runs 14 residues. The germline gives CDR1 SGHTA, CDR2 FQGNSA. The junction had 4 bases not matched to a gene; V was cut back by 3 bases and J by 7 bases. CDR3: CASSFDRGGEKLFF. The CDR3 DNA follows: TGTGCCAGCAGCTTCGACAGGGGCGGTGAAAAACTGTTTTTT.

The chain combines TRBV6-5 with TRBJ1-6, with a tentative D call TRBD1 (6 bases). Germline V CDR1 and CDR2: MNHEY, SVGAGI. V dropped 2 bases and J dropped 9 bases, with 11 bases sitting between them. The CDR3 sequence is 14 residues long. The CDR3 DNA follows: TGTGCCAGCAGTTACAGCGGGGGCGGTTCACCCCTCCACTTT. Translated: CASSYSGGGSPLHF.

The genes are TRBV4-1 and TRBJ2-7, with 12 bases that match TRBD2. The CDR3 extends over 17 amino acids. V lost 1 base, J lost 2 bases, and 6 bases stayed unmatched. Germline lookup yields CDR1 MGHRA and CDR2 YSYEKL. CDR3 protein: CASSQVLLAGGPYEQYF. CDR3 sequence (DNA): TGCGCCAGCAGCCAAGTACTCCTAGCGGGAGGGCCCTACGAGCAGTACTTC.

The genes are TRBV6-6 and TRBJ1-1; TRBD1 aligns across 7 bases. The CDR3 runs 15 residues. CDR1 and CDR2 (germline): MNHNY, SVGAGI (reference sequence). V was clipped by 4 bases and J by 2 bases; unmatched bases: 7. CDR3 bases: TGTGCCAGCAGTTTCCGAGGACAGGTTAACACTGAAGCTTTCTTT. As protein: CASSFRGQVNTEAFF.

This chain connects TRBV5-1 to TRBJ1-1; the D gene is possibly TRBD1 (6 bases). The CDR3 runs 15 residues. V lost 5 bases, J lost 1 base, and 15 bases lay in between. The V gene's germline CDR1 is SGHRS and CDR2 YFSETQ. In DNA form, the CDR3 reads TGCGCCAGCAGTTTGCAGCAGGGGAAGAACACTGAAGCTTTCTTT. It translates to CASSLQQGKNTEAFF.

The V and J genes are TRBV5-1 and TRBJ2-5; TRBD2 might be the D (6 bases). Trimming left V 0 bases short and J 2 bases short, with 8 bases between. Germline lookup yields CDR1 SGHRS and CDR2 YFSETQ. The CDR3 runs to 14 residues. The CDR3 DNA follows: TGCGCCAGCAGCTTGGTGGGGGGACAAGAGACCCAGTACTTC. It is translated as CASSLVGGQETQYF.

This chain links TRBV10-1 with TRBJ2-3; 10 bases fit TRBD1. J was trimmed by 5 bases and V by 3 bases; bases with no gene match: 5. CDR3 size: 15 residues. The germline CDR1 and CDR2 sequences are WNHNN and SYGVQD (reference sequence). In DNA, the CDR3 is TGCGCCAGCAGTGAATCCGGGACAGGGGTAGATACGCAGTATTTT. Protein product: CASSESGTGVDTQYF.

The chain has TRBV13 and TRBJ1-1; 8 positions match TRBD1. The CDR3 consists of 14 residues. The germline V gene encodes CDR1 PRHDT and CDR2 FYEKMQ (reference sequence). Losses at the gene ends were 5 bases for V and 0 bases for J; bases not matched to a gene: 2. CDR3 loop: CASSPQGVNTEAFF. CDR3 DNA: TGTGCCAGCAGCCCACAGGGGGTGAACACTGAAGCTTTCTTT.

The chain couples TRBV7-2 to TRBJ1-2, with D perhaps matching TRBD1 (6 bases). The CDR3 spans 15 residues. CDR1 and CDR2 (germline): SGHTA, FQGNSA. The germline V and J ends were trimmed by 5 bases and 8 bases, with 21 bases remaining between them. The CDR3 DNA sequence: TGTGCCAGCAGCCCCAGGCGGGGGGCCGAGAGGGGCTACACCTTC. Protein product: CASSPRRGAERGYTF. The variable domain in full, with the rest retrieved from reference TRBV7-2 and TRBJ1-2, is GAGVSQSPSNKVTEKGKDVELRCDPISGHTALYWYRQSLGQGLEFLIYFQGNSAPDKSGLPSDRFSAERTGGSVSTLTIQRTQQEDSAVYLCASSPRRGAERGYTFGSGTRLTVV.

The rearrangement links TRBV7-8 to TRBJ2-1, with no clear D. The CDR3 is 13 amino acids. Germline CDR1 SGHVS, CDR2 FQNEAQ. Trimming cost V 6 bases and J 5 bases, with 11 bases left between them. The CDR3 nucleotides are TGTGCCAGCAGACTAAGGTTCGACAATGAGCAGTTCTTC. Translating gives CASRLRFDNEQFF. The whole variable domain, remainder taken from reference TRBV7-8 and TRBJ2-1, is GAGVSQSPRYKVAKRGQDVALRCDPISGHVSLFWYQQALGQGPEFLTYFQNEAQLDKSGLPSDRFFAERPEGSVSTLKIQRTQQEDSAVYLCASRLRFDNEQFFGPGTRLTVL.

This clone was seen a few times. The chain is built from TRBV6-2 or TRBV6-3 and TRBJ1-2; 7 positions match TRBD1. Trimming removed 1 base from V and 1 base from J; junction bases left unmatched: 0. There are 14 residues in the CDR3. Germline values: CDR1 MNHEY, CDR2 SVGEGT. The CDR3 nucleotides read TGTGCCAGCAGTTACTGGGACAGTAACTATGGCTACACCTTC. Encoded protein: CASSYWDSNYGYTF.

The V gene is TRBV7-6, the J gene TRBJ2-7, with 8 bases aligning to TRBD1. V lost 1 base to trimming and J lost 6 bases; unmatched junction nucleotides: 5. This CDR3 is built from 14 residues. CDR1 SGHVS and CDR2 FNYEAQ come from the germline V gene. This CDR3 is CASSLGQGAGEQYF. CDR3 nucleotide sequence: TGTGCCAGCAGCTTAGGGCAGGGGGCGGGCGAGCAGTACTTC.